One sample yielded the 21 T cell receptor beta chains listed below, sequenced in a study of CD8 T cells in ankylosing spondylitis. TCRdb reprocessed the 5' RACE reads with MiXCR, giving one entry per CDR3 protein. The table has 85,000 to 100,000 distinct CDR3 sequences, just under 9% seen once; the top ten hold just over 5%. Sequencing was carried out using blood, either unsorted or a sorted T cell fraction (not recorded which). The receptors come from a male donor with ankylosing spondylitis or in good health (not recorded which).

This clonotype was counted at least ten times. The rearrangement links TRBV20-1 to TRBJ2-5; D is ambiguous. V gave up 3 bases and J gave up 4 bases, with 12 bases separating them. This CDR3 has 13 residues. Germline lookup yields CDR1 DFQATT and CDR2 SNEGSKA (reference sequence). The CDR3 here is CSARSALGETQYF. The DNA for the CDR3 is TGCAGTGCTAGGAGTGCCCTAGGAGAGACCCAGTACTTC.

At least ten counts were recorded for this clonotype. V is TRBV9 and J is TRBJ2-6; 8 bases line up with TRBD1. Germline-derived CDR1 and CDR2 are SGDLS and YYNGEE. The CDR3 runs to 16 residues. Trimming removed 4 bases from V and 2 bases from J; junction bases left unmatched: 5. CDR3 DNA: TGTGCCAGCAGCACCCGACAGGGGCCTGGGGCCAACGTCCTGACTTTC. It specifies CASSTRQGPGANVLTF.

This clonotype was detected many times. The chain carries TRBV29-1 and TRBJ2-5; D is unresolved. Between the trimmed V and J ends, which lost 3 bases and 1 base, there was a span of 12 bases. Germline V gives CDR1 SQVTM, CDR2 ANQGSEA. The CDR3 totals 14 residues. The CDR3 spells CSVEVSRVQETQYF. The CDR3 DNA reads as TGCAGCGTTGAGGTTTCTAGGGTCCAAGAGACCCAGTACTTC.

With regard to this clonotype: In this CDR3 the conserved last residue, phenylalanine or tryptophan, is missing, so a read error is likely. This rearrangement joins TRBV3-1 to TRBJ2-5; D is unresolved. V was pared by 2 bases and J by 5 bases, with 9 bases between. Germline loops: CDR1 LGHDT, CDR2 YNNKEL (reference sequence). The CDR3 covers 13 residues. DNA of the CDR3: TGTGCCAGCAGCCAAAATGCAGACGAGACCCAGTACTAC. Its protein is CASSQNADETQYY.

The table lists this clonotype with many counts. The chain is built from TRBV29-1 and TRBJ2-1, with D perhaps TRBD2 (7 bases). This CDR3 contains 16 residues. The germline gives CDR1 SQVTM, CDR2 ANQGSEA. The V gene lost 3 bases and the J gene lost 1 base, with 16 bases spanning the gap. The CDR3 sequence: CSVEGGGGLSYNEQFF. CDR3 nucleotides: TGCAGCGTTGAGGGTGGGGGGGGCCTTTCCTACAATGAGCAGTTCTTC.

This clonotype showed up many times. The chain employs TRBV3-1 and TRBJ1-6; D might be TRBD1 (6 bases). The germline V gene has CDR1 LGHDT and CDR2 YNNKEL (reference sequence). V was shortened by 2 bases and J by 5 bases, with 7 bases between the two germline ends. The CDR3 is 14 amino acids. The CDR3 loop reads CASSQRTDNSPLHF. CDR3 nucleotides: TGTGCCAGCAGCCAAAGGACAGATAATTCACCCCTCCACTTT.

This clonotype was seen repeatedly, ten times or more. This chain uses TRBV11-2 with TRBJ2-6; D unresolved. V lost 1 base and J 0 bases, leaving 13 bases between the germline ends. Germline CDR1 is SGHAT and CDR2 is FQNNGV. CDR3 size: 18 residues. The CDR3 sequence is CASSLVLVSSSGANVLTF. In nucleotides, the CDR3 is TGTGCCAGCAGCTTAGTGCTGGTATCAAGCTCTGGGGCCAACGTCCTGACTTTC. Full variable domain (rest looked up from reference TRBV11-2 and TRBJ2-6): EAGVAQSPRYKIIEKRQSVAFWCNPISGHATLYWYQQILGQGPKLLIQFQNNGVVDDSQLPKDRFSAERLKGVDSTLKIQPAKLEDSAVYLCASSLVLVSSSGANVLTFGAGSRLTVL.

This clonotype was picked up many times. The chain recombines TRBV5-1 with TRBJ1-1, with a tentative D call TRBD1 (5 bases). Germline CDR1 reads SGHRS; CDR2 reads YFSETQ. The CDR3 consists of 13 residues. V gave up 4 bases and J gave up 3 bases, with 10 bases separating them. The CDR3 reads CASSPRGDTEAFF. The CDR3 nucleotides read TGCGCCAGCAGCCCTAGAGGGGACACTGAAGCTTTCTTT.

In the case of this clonotype: A much larger clone differs by one base, so this may be a read error. The chain uses TRBV28 and TRBJ1-4; D not certain. Trimming shortened V by 3 bases and J by 0 bases, and 17 bases separated the two germline ends. Germline V gene sequence: CDR1 MDHEN, CDR2 SYDVKM. The CDR3 runs to 18 residues. The CDR3 region has the DNA TGTGCCAGCAGTTTTGGGCAGGCGGTCAAATCAACTAATGAAAAACTGTTTTTT. Its translation is CASSFGQAVKSTNEKLFF.

There are many counts of this clonotype. The rearrangement joins TRBV29-1 to TRBJ2-5, with D possibly matching TRBD1 (6 bases). V lost 6 bases and J lost 4, with 15 bases in between. The CDR3 consists of 13 residues. Germline assignment: CDR1 SQVTM and CDR2 ANQGSEA. Here the CDR3 reads CSVLLGQRETQYF. In DNA form, the CDR3 reads TGCAGCGTCCTCCTTGGACAGAGAGAGACCCAGTACTTC.

This clonotype was found many times. The chain is built from TRBV12-3 or TRBV12-4 and TRBJ2-1; tentatively, D is TRBD1 (6 bases). CDR3 length: 18 residues. V lost 6 bases to trimming and J lost 0 bases, with 21 bases between them. CDR3 nucleotides: TGTGCCAGCAGCTCCCCTCCCTCTACAGGGAGCTCCTACAATGAGCAGTTCTTC. Translated, it gives CASSSPPSTGSSYNEQFF.

In its sample, this clonotype ranks as medium-sized (0.01 to 0.1%). The CDR3 coding sequence is TGTGCCAGCAGCTTAGGCAGGCAAGAGACCCAGTACTTC. This sequence encodes CASSLGRQETQYF. The chain carries TRBV7-8 and TRBJ2-5; no firm D call. Germline CDR1 is SGHVS and CDR2 is FQNEAQ. The ends were cut back, 1 base at V and 2 bases at J, with 5 bases in the middle. The CDR3 runs to 13 residues.

Ten or more counts support this clonotype. The chain employs TRBV5-1 and TRBJ2-3; no definite D call. Germline V gene sequence: CDR1 SGHRS, CDR2 YFSETQ. The length of the CDR3 is 12 residues. V was trimmed by 0 bases and J by 6 bases, leaving 5 bases between them. CDR3 residues: CASSLAGDTQYF. The DNA of the CDR3 is TGCGCCAGCAGCTTGGCCGGGGATACGCAGTATTTT.

This clonotype was recorded at least ten times. This chain connects TRBV15 to TRBJ1-1; D is possibly TRBD1 (6 bases). The CDR3 totals 15 residues. CDR1 is LNHNV and CDR2 is YYDKDF in the germline V gene (reference sequence). Trimming took 3 bases from V and 2 from J, leaving 13 bases between them. The CDR3 reads CATSRGRGSNTEAFF. In DNA, the CDR3 is TGTGCCACCAGCAGGGGCAGGGGATCAAACACTGAAGCTTTCTTT.

The rearrangement uses TRBV5-1 and TRBJ2-5; 8 positions agree with TRBD1. Trimming removed 3 bases from V and 4 bases from J; junction bases left unmatched: 2. CDR1 and CDR2 from the germline V gene are SGHRS and YFSETQ. The CDR3 sequence is 13 residues long. The CDR3 DNA is TGCGCCAGCAGCTGGGACAGGTTAGAGACCCAGTACTTC. Protein: CASSWDRLETQYF. The full variable domain, completed using reference TRBV5-1 and TRBJ2-5, is KAGVTQTPRYLIKTRGQQVTLSCSPISGHRSVSWYQQTPGQGLQFLFEYFSETQRNKGNFPGRFSGRQFSNSRSEMNVSTLELGDSALYLCASSWDRLETQYFGPGTRLLVL.

The sample holds a few counts of this clonotype. V gene TRBV4-2 combines with J gene TRBJ2-3; TRBD2 matches 12 bases. The CDR3 extends over 17 amino acids. Germline CDR1 LGHNA, CDR2 YNFKEQ. Trimming at V came to 1 base and at J to 3 bases, leaving 5 bases not matched to a gene. CDR3 loop: CASSQGLAGEGTDTQYF. CDR3 DNA sequence: TGTGCCAGCAGCCAAGGACTAGCGGGGGAAGGAACAGATACGCAGTATTTT.

This clonotype has ten or more counts. This sequence joins TRBV20-1 and TRBJ1-5; 7 bases match TRBD1. CDR3 length: 17 amino acids. Germline V gives CDR1 DFQATT, CDR2 SNEGSKA (reference sequence). Trimming took 5 bases from V and 7 from J; bases not matched to a gene: 20. The CDR3 coding sequence is TGCAGTGCTCTCGGGGATGATAGACAGGGCTTAGGGCAGCCCCAGCATTTT. Translated, it gives CSALGDDRQGLGQPQHF.

The sample holds many counts of this clonotype. The rearrangement links TRBV24-1 to TRBJ2-2, with TRBD2 as a possible D gene (5 bases). Between the trimmed V and J ends, which lost 4 bases and 5 bases, there was a span of 13 bases. Germline V gene data show CDR1 as KGHDR and CDR2 as SFDVKD. The CDR3 covers 15 residues. DNA of the CDR3: TGTGCCACCAGTGAACCCGGGAACCCTACCGGGGAGCTGTTTTTT. This codes for CATSEPGNPTGELFF.

Ten or more counts support this clonotype. This chain links TRBV27 with TRBJ2-7, with D unclear. CDR3 size: 16 residues. V was cut by 2 bases and J by 0 bases, with 14 bases left in between. Germline V gives CDR1 MNHEY, CDR2 SMNVEV (reference sequence). The CDR3 region has the DNA TGTGCCAGCAGTTTACGCCCGAGCGCCAGCTCCTACGAGCAGTACTTC. Protein product: CASSLRPSASSYEQYF.

This clonotype was detected ten times or more. V and J are TRBV29-1 and TRBJ2-7; D is perhaps TRBD2 (5 bases). The CDR3 sequence is 15 residues long. Per germline, CDR1 SQVTM and CDR2 ANQGSEA. V shed 5 bases and J shed 0 bases, with 17 bases lying between them. DNA of the CDR3: TGCAGCGTTTTGAAGTTAGTAGGACTCTCCTACGAGCAGTACTTC. This gives the protein CSVLKLVGLSYEQYF.

This clonotype was observed at least ten times. The rearrangement links TRBV28 to TRBJ2-1, with TRBD2 matching over 9 bases. The CDR3 is 15 residues long. Germline assignment: CDR1 MDHEN and CDR2 SYDVKM. The trim removed 3 bases at V and 8 bases at J, leaving 8 bases unmatched. The CDR3 region is CASSFTSGGRDEQFF. CDR3 sequence (DNA): TGTGCCAGCAGTTTCACGAGCGGGGGGAGGGATGAGCAGTTCTTC.